This T cell receptor (beta chain) is from a study of T cell responses to AZD1222 COVID-19 vaccine. Method: immunoSEQ multiplex PCR; TCRdb's copy keeps in-frame clones and lacks some. This table holds about 180,000 clones, more than 80% found once. The source was peripheral blood, collected on day 0 of AZD1222 vaccination. The TCR originated in an adult in good health.

CDR3 region: CARRRYEQYV. In nucleotides, the CDR3 is TGCGCCAGAAGACGTTACGAGCAGTACGTC. The rearrangement links TRBV5-1 to TRBJ2-7; D uncertain. The V gene's germline CDR1 is SGHRS and CDR2 YFSETQ. CDR3 size: 10 residues. Trimming took off 8 bases at V and 4 bases at J, with 7 bases between the two ends.